These T cell receptor beta chains were read from a single sample in a study of T cells expressing NK-cell markers. TCRdb reprocessed the 5' RACE reads, keeping one entry per CDR3 protein, no DNA. The sample data list about 460,000 distinct CDR3 sequences. Sequenced material: blood T cells: a sorted CD56 or NKG2C T cell subset, CD4+ or CD8+ T cells, or bulk PBMC T cells (not recorded which). These receptors were collected from a woman aged 50 to 60 in good health. The CDR3 runs from the conserved cysteine through the conserved F or W. Each record gives: J gene, V gene, CDR3 protein.

TRBJ1-2,TRBV20-1,CSARDSGRSTYGYTF
TRBJ2-1,TRBV29-1,CSVGLQREFDEQFF
TRBJ2-2,TRBV4-1,CASSSPDGLDTGELFF
TRBJ2-3,TRBV11-2,CASSLDPRSDTQYF
TRBJ2-1,TRBV19,CASSIRSRAGASYNEQFF
TRBJ2-2,TRBV11-2,CASSLAGRGYGELFF
TRBJ2-3,TRBV29-1,CSVRAGASTQYF
TRBJ2-3,TRBV3-1,CASSLGQGGGTQYF
TRBJ1-1,TRBV5-1,CASRLTAGKTEAFF
TRBJ2-3,TRBV4-1,CASSQSRDRAFTDTQYF
TRBJ2-1,TRBV14,CASSQVGAGADEQFF
TRBJ2-3,TRBV12-3/TRBV12-4,CASRPSGRVGDTQYF
TRBJ2-2,TRBV5-1,CATQGAGSNTGELFF
TRBJ1-4,TRBV6-5,CASSSDRGKLFF
TRBJ1-4,TRBV20-1,CGGGGTAEKLFF
TRBJ2-2,TRBV29-1,CSVAPGHLTGELFF
TRBJ2-1,TRBV4-2,CASRGLAGGPLVPFF
TRBJ2-1,TRBV2,CASRYGSTRNEQFF
TRBJ2-3,TRBV24-1,CATSDFRSVGTDTQYF
TRBJ2-1,TRBV5-5,CASSLDAGRINEQFF
TRBJ2-1,TRBV5-1,CASSLLPKGGHYNEQFF
TRBJ1-4,TRBV20-1,CSARRSTNEKLFF
TRBJ1-5,TRBV20-1,CSAGGTANQPQHF
TRBJ2-5,TRBV20-1,CSATELAVNVAQYF
TRBJ1-1,TRBV10-2,CASSEPTSLSTSNTEAFF
TRBJ2-1,TRBV3-1,CASSQVLAGRVGNEQFF
TRBJ1-1,TRBV4-2,CASSQVIGTEAFF
TRBJ1-6,TRBV10-2,CASRGLGQGGSPLHF
TRBJ2-7,TRBV4-1,CASSQAPWGTRPYEQYF
TRBJ2-3,TRBV12-3/TRBV12-4,CASSIQQGGRPDTQYF
TRBJ1-2,TRBV3-1,CASSPEWGGYTF
TRBJ2-4,TRBV10-2,CASSDKGIAKNIQYF
TRBJ2-5,TRBV7-6,CASGVVGSRQETQYF
TRBJ2-7,TRBV12-3/TRBV12-4,CAIGRREVNEQYF
TRBJ2-2,TRBV7-3,CASSFPRTSGSAGELFF
TRBJ2-4,TRBV12-3/TRBV12-4,CASSSQGALNIQYF
TRBJ1-2,TRBV6-6,CASSYSWEGGEYYGYTF
TRBJ1-1,TRBV2,CASIPPSVNTEAFF
TRBJ1-1,TRBV5-1,CASSLTPGGLNTEAFF
TRBJ1-2,TRBV20-1,CSARDQQTNYGYTF
TRBJ2-7,TRBV5-1,CASSFRGTSRNEQYF
TRBJ2-2,TRBV5-1,CASSPNKPLADANTGELFF
TRBJ2-1,TRBV20-1,CSAREGGGLSEQFF
TRBJ2-2,TRBV3-1,CASSQVQGAGGELFF
TRBJ2-2,TRBV7-2,CASRADWNTGELFF
TRBJ2-2,TRBV4-1,CASSQGRGGGELFF
TRBJ2-1,TRBV7-9,CASSLLLRRAGVAGQFF
TRBJ2-7,TRBV18,CASSPQLDTPYEQYF